This T cell receptor beta chain was recorded in a study of T-cell reconstitution after alpha-beta-depleted transplantation in children. The germline V and J ends were trimmed by 1 base and 2 bases, with 8 bases remaining between them. The CDR3 covers 13 residues. The germline CDR1 and CDR2 sequences are DFQATT and SNEGSKA (reference sequence). During its preparation, the TCRbeta library received unique molecular identifiers. MiXCR, run by TCRdb on the PCR reads, gives a single entry per CDR3 protein. Here the sample spans about 690,000 distinct CDR3 sequences, approximately 16% being singletons. The chain joins TRBV20-1 to TRBJ1-1; possibly TRBD1 for D (5 bases). The sample was PBMCs from the stem cell graft donor, taken from the stem cell graft. This TCR was sampled from a human donor who donated a stem cell graft to a child with acute myeloid leukemia. DNA for the CDR3: TGCAGTGCTAGAGTTAGGGGCAACACTGAAGCTTTCTTT. As protein: CSARVRGNTEAFF.